These 26 T cell receptor beta chains were sequenced from one sample in a study of T cell repertoires in cytomegalovirus infection. In TCRdb, the reads were re-called with MiXCR into one record per CDR3 protein. The sample holds 680,000 or so distinct CDR3 sequences, approximately 40% seen once. Sample: PBMCs. The receptors originated from a human donor in good health (CMV status not recorded). Some clones in this sample may be carry-over from other donors' samples.

The chain recombines TRBV9 with TRBJ1-2; a weak D match, TRBD1 (5 bases). Per germline, CDR1 SGDLS and CDR2 YYNGEE. CDR3 size: 14 residues. Between the trimmed V and J ends, which lost 3 bases and 0 bases, there was a span of 9 bases. The CDR3 region has the DNA TGTGCCAGCAGCGCGGGGCGAGCTAACTATGGCTACACCTTC. Translation: CASSAGRANYGYTF.

Concerning this clonotype: The junction departs from the called germline gene at one end, perhaps through a read error. The chain has TRBV28 and TRBJ2-7; D gene uncertain. The CDR3 loop spans 14 amino acids. Germline CDR1 MDHEN, CDR2 SYDVKM. The CDR3, as DNA: TGTTCCAGCAGTACCGCCCCCGGGCCCTACGAGCAGTACTTC. Its translation is CSSSTAPGPYEQYF. Using reference TRBV28 and TRBJ2-7 for the parts outside the CDR3, the full variable domain is DVKVTQSSRYLVKRTGEKVFLECVQDMDHENMFWYRQDPGLGLRLIYFSYDVKMKEKGDIPEGYSVSREKKERFSLILESASTNQTSMYLCSSSTAPGPYEQYFGPGTRLTVT.

The sample holds many counts of this clonotype. This rearrangement joins TRBV7-8 to TRBJ1-6; D unresolved. Germline V CDR1 and CDR2: SGHVS, FQNEAQ. V dropped 3 bases and J dropped 8 bases, with 8 bases sitting between them. The CDR3 has 13 residues. This CDR3 is CASSFMTDSPLHF. The CDR3 coding sequence is TGTGCCAGCAGCTTTATGACCGATTCACCCCTCCACTTT.

This clonotype was picked up a small number of times. This chain links TRBV19 with TRBJ1-5, with D maybe TRBD1 (6 bases). Deletions cut 9 bases from V and 5 bases from J, with 14 bases between. The CDR3 has 13 amino acids. Germline V CDR1 and CDR2: LNHDA, SQIVND (reference sequence). The CDR3 DNA sequence: TGTGCCAGCGGGAGGGGGGGCGATCAGCCCCAGCATTTT. This sequence encodes CASGRGGDQPQHF.

CDR3 DNA sequence: TGCAGTGCTAGAGCCGGGAGCGGATCCACAGATACGCAGTATTTT. It is translated as CSARAGSGSTDTQYF. The chain joins TRBV20-1 to TRBJ2-3; D is perhaps TRBD2 (6 bases). The CDR3 runs to 15 residues. Trimming removed 1 base at V and 2 bases at J, with 13 bases between. Per the germline V gene, CDR1 is DFQATT and CDR2 is SNEGSKA (reference sequence).

V and J are TRBV18 and TRBJ1-3, with unresolved D. Germline V gene sequence: CDR1 KGHSH, CDR2 LQKENI. Trimming took off 2 bases at V and 0 bases at J, with 11 bases between the two ends. CDR3 length: 16 amino acids. CDR3 sequence (DNA): TGTGCCAGCTCACCAAAGGAGGGAAGCTCTGGAAACACCATATATTTT. Its protein product is CASSPKEGSSGNTIYF.

A few counts support this clonotype. The genes are TRBV7-2 and TRBJ2-7; a possible D gene is TRBD2 (7 bases). Trimming stripped 0 bases from V and 7 bases from J, with 13 bases between. Germline-derived CDR1 and CDR2 are SGHTA and FQGNSA. CDR3 length equals 14 residues. The CDR3 DNA is TGTGCCAGCAGCTTAGCGGGAGGGGGGAGGGAGCAGTACTTC. Its protein is CASSLAGGGREQYF.

The chain links TRBV5-6 to TRBJ1-1; D remains unclear. Per germline, CDR1 SGHDT and CDR2 YYEEEE. V lost 4 bases to trimming and J lost 8 bases, with 15 bases between them. The CDR3 spans 13 residues. CDR3 region: CASSVRHRVEAFF. The CDR3 DNA follows: TGTGCCAGCAGCGTGCGACACCGGGTAGAAGCTTTCTTT. The full variable domain, in which reference TRBV5-6 and TRBJ1-1 provide the parts outside the CDR3, is DAGVTQSPTHLIKTRGQQVTLRCSPKSGHDTVSWYQQALGQGPQFIFQYYEEEERQRGNFPDRFSGHQFPNYSSELNVNALLLGDSALYLCASSVRHRVEAFFGQGTRLTVV.

In this sample, this clonotype turned up a few times. The rearrangement links TRBV6-1 to TRBJ1-6; D uncertain. Germline V gene lookup returns CDR1 MNHNS and CDR2 SASEGT. The V end was cut by 6 bases, the J end by 8 bases, with 20 bases between. The CDR3 contains 16 residues. CDR3 coding DNA: TGTGCCAGCAGCCCCCGTTTCACTGGGCAGGATTCACCCCTCCACTTT. This gives the protein CASSPRFTGQDSPLHF.

The J gene is TRBJ1-2, the V gene TRBV28; 7 positions agree with TRBD1. The V gene's germline CDR1 is MDHEN and CDR2 SYDVKM. CDR3 length: 14 amino acids. V shed 3 bases, J shed 3 bases, and the junction held 4 bases outside the gene matches. The chain's CDR3 is CASSLTGTYYGYTF. CDR3 bases: TGTGCCAGCAGTTTGACAGGGACCTACTATGGCTACACCTTC.

This clonotype was recorded a few times. The V gene is TRBV6-5, the J gene TRBJ1-1; D unresolved. Germline V gene sequence: CDR1 MNHEY, CDR2 SVGAGI. The CDR3 is made up of 13 amino acids. V lost 6 bases, J lost 1 base, and 9 bases lay in between. CDR3 loop: CASSPQRNTEAFF. In nucleotides, the CDR3 is TGTGCCAGCAGCCCACAGAGGAACACTGAAGCTTTCTTT.

This clonotype turned up a few times. The chain links TRBV7-9 to TRBJ1-1, with D maybe TRBD1 (6 bases). CDR1 and CDR2 from the germline V gene are SEHNR and FQNEAQ (reference sequence). V lost 6 bases and J lost 4, with 12 bases in between. The CDR3 contains 13 residues. The CDR3, as DNA: TGTGCCAGCAGTCCTACAGGGCCCACTGAAGCTTTCTTT. As protein: CASSPTGPTEAFF.

The rearrangement uses TRBV6-5 and TRBJ2-5; D might be TRBD1 (6 bases). This CDR3 is 13 amino acids long. The V and J ends lost 3 bases and 4 bases respectively, with 9 bases between them. CDR1 is MNHEY and CDR2 is SVGAGI in the germline V gene. This CDR3 reads CASSYSTGETQYF. CDR3 nucleotide sequence: TGTGCCAGCAGTTATTCGACAGGAGAGACCCAGTACTTC.

This chain connects TRBV12-3 or TRBV12-4 to TRBJ1-2; a possible D gene is TRBD1 (5 bases). CDR3 length equals 13 residues. V gave up 7 bases and J gave up 3 bases, with 12 bases separating them. The CDR3 nucleotides read TGTGCCAGCACCGGTCGGGGGGACTATGGCTACACCTTC. Protein sequence: CASTGRGDYGYTF.

In this sample, this clonotype turned up many times. This chain joins TRBV6-1 and TRBJ1-5, with D maybe TRBD1 (5 bases). Germline CDR1 reads MNHNS; CDR2 reads SASEGT. This CDR3 spans 15 amino acids. V shed 1 base and J shed 3 bases, with 10 bases lying between them. The CDR3 sequence: CASSEVGGYNQPQHF. DNA of the CDR3: TGTGCCAGCAGTGAAGTGGGGGGTTACAATCAGCCCCAGCATTTT.

This rearrangement joins TRBV28 to TRBJ2-4; 7 nucleotides agree with TRBD1. Germline assignment: CDR1 MDHEN and CDR2 SYDVKM. The V and J ends lost 1 base and 2 bases, in that order; junction bases with no gene match: 5. This CDR3 comprises 16 residues. CDR3 protein: CASSLFRTGSKNIQYF. The CDR3 DNA sequence: TGTGCCAGCAGTTTATTCAGGACAGGTTCCAAAAACATTCAGTACTTC.

This clonotype came up many times. The chain joins TRBV6-1 to TRBJ2-3; D is undetermined. The germline gives CDR1 MNHNS, CDR2 SASEGT. Trimming pared 6 bases from V and 5 bases from J, leaving 18 bases between. The CDR3 runs to 15 residues. The chain's CDR3 is CASSKTFPPRDTQYF. The DNA of the CDR3 is TGTGCCAGCAGCAAGACCTTCCCTCCACGAGATACGCAGTATTTT.

In its sample, this clonotype was seen many times. V is TRBV7-6 and J is TRBJ2-3, with 8 bases lining up with TRBD2. Germline trimming cut 1 base from V and 5 bases from J; bases unmatched to any gene: 8. The CDR3 is 16 amino acids. CDR1 is SGHVS and CDR2 is FNYEAQ in the germline V gene. The CDR3 DNA sequence: TGTGCCAGCAGCTTAGAAGTAGCGGGAAGGGGAGATACGCAGTATTTT. This translates into CASSLEVAGRGDTQYF.

This clonotype was counted only a few times. The V and J genes are TRBV12-3 or TRBV12-4 and TRBJ2-2; TRBD1 matches 9 bases. This CDR3 contains 14 residues. Trimming removed 7 bases from V and 4 bases from J; junction bases left unmatched: 4. Here the CDR3 reads CASTRQGVTGELFF. CDR3 nucleotides: TGTGCCAGCACCCGACAGGGGGTCACCGGGGAGCTGTTTTTT.

J is TRBJ2-7 and V is TRBV10-2; TRBD2 aligns across 9 bases. This CDR3 has 13 residues. From germline, CDR1 is WSHSY and CDR2 SAAADI. The ends lost 6 bases at V and 6 bases at J; junction bases unmatched: 6. The CDR3 DNA follows: TGCGCCAGCAGGATCGGACTAGCGTTCGAGCAGTACTTC. As protein: CASRIGLAFEQYF.

This clonotype turned up a few times. The V call is TRBV6-2 or TRBV6-3, the J call TRBJ1-1; no clear D. Germline loops: CDR1 MNHEY, CDR2 SVGEGT. The CDR3 spans 13 residues. The germline V and J ends were trimmed by 8 bases and 3 bases, with 13 bases remaining between them. The CDR3 is CASWRARDTEAFF. Here the CDR3 DNA reads TGTGCCAGCTGGAGGGCGCGGGACACTGAAGCTTTCTTT.

This clonotype was seen only a few times. The chain has TRBV10-3 and TRBJ2-5, with D possibly matching TRBD2 (6 bases). The ends were cut back, 3 bases at V and 3 bases at J, with 14 bases in the middle. The CDR3 extends over 15 amino acids. The germline V gene encodes CDR1 ENHRY and CDR2 SYGVKD. In DNA, the CDR3 is TGTGCCATCAGTGATGGCGGGGTGGCCAAAGAGACCCAGTACTTC. The encoded protein is CAISDGGVAKETQYF.

This clonotype was observed a few times. V gene TRBV6-6 combines with J gene TRBJ1-1; 8 nucleotides align to TRBD1. V was pared by 2 bases and J by 1 base, with 9 bases of the junction left unmatched. From germline, CDR1 is MNHNY and CDR2 SVGAGI (reference sequence). The CDR3 length is 17 residues. The DNA of the CDR3 is TGTGCCAGCAGTTACCACCGGACAGGGAAGGGGAACACTGAAGCTTTCTTT. Translated, it gives CASSYHRTGKGNTEAFF.

V gene TRBV27 combines with J gene TRBJ1-2, with D unresolved. The V gene's germline CDR1 is MNHEY and CDR2 SMNVEV (reference sequence). V lost 8 bases to trimming and J lost 13 bases, with 11 bases between them. The CDR3 has 9 residues. The CDR3 protein is CASGLPSTF. DNA for the CDR3: TGTGCCAGCGGCTTACCCTCCACCTTC.

This clonotype was picked up a small number of times. V and J are TRBV7-3 and TRBJ2-6; D is undetermined. The CDR3 length is 14 residues. V was pared by 4 bases and J by 0 bases, with 4 bases between. CDR1 and CDR2 (germline): SGHTA, FQGTGA. CDR3 amino acids: CASSSYSGANVLTF. Written as DNA, the CDR3 is TGTGCCAGCAGCTCTTACTCTGGGGCCAACGTCCTGACTTTC. The full variable domain, with the rest looked up from reference TRBV7-3 and TRBJ2-6, is GAGVSQTPSNKVTEKGKYVELRCDPISGHTALYWYRQSLGQGPEFLIYFQGTGAADDSGLPNDRFFAVRPEGSVSTLKIQRTERGDSAVYLCASSSYSGANVLTFGAGSRLTVL.

This clonotype has just a few counts. The chain couples TRBV6-2 or TRBV6-3 to TRBJ1-6; a weak D match, TRBD1 (5 bases). CDR1 and CDR2 from the germline V gene are MNHEY and SVGEGT. V was pared by 1 base and J by 10 bases, with 8 bases between. The CDR3 runs 13 residues. CDR3 sequence: CASSYWGGSPLHF. The CDR3 DNA sequence: TGTGCCAGCAGTTACTGGGGGGGGTCACCCCTCCACTTT.